The TCR beta chain described here comes from a study of naive and memory T cell subsets. Both TRBC1 and TRBC2 were covered by a beta constant-region primer of two equimolar oligonucleotides. Nested alpha and beta constant-region primers with the SP2 primer drove four PCR rounds on ligated cDNA. MiXCR, applied by TCRdb to the UMI-ligation and nested PCR reads, yields one record per CDR3 protein. This table holds over 100,000 distinct CDR3 sequences, more than 12% found once. Regarding this clonotype: Its antigen is unidentified.

Study results and limitations: Possibly reflecting memory cells re-expressing CD45RA, a few larger clonotypes occurred in naive repertoires, especially CD8.

The CDR3 extends over 15 amino acids. Trimming pared 3 bases from V and 6 bases from J, leaving 18 bases between. The germline gives CDR1 SNHLY, CDR2 FYNNEI. This sequence originates from a human donor in good health. The V gene is TRBV2, the J gene TRBJ2-7, with unresolved D. The specimen was naive CD8+ T cells from blood. The CDR3 nucleotides are TGTGCCAGCAGTGATCTAAAGCTTCAGCCCCTCGAGCAGTACTTC. Residues: CASSDLKLQPLEQYF.